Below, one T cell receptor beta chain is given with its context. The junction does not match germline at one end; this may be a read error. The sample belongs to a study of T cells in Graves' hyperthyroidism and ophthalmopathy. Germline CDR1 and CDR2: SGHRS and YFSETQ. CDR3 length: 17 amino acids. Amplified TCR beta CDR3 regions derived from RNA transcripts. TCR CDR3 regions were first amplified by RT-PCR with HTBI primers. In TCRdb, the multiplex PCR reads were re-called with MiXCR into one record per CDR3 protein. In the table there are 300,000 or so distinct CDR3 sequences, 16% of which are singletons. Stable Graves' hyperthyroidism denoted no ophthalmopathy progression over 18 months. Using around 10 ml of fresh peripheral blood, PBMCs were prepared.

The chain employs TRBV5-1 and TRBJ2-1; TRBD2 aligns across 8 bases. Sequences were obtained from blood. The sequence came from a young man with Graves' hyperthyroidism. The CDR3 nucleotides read TGCGCCAGCAGCTTGGCCCTAGCGGGTGGGGGCTACAATGAGCAGCTCTTC. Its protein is CASSLALAGGGYNEQLF.